The 19 T cell receptor beta chains below were found in one sample sequenced in a study of T-cell reconstitution after alpha-beta-depleted transplantation in children. Unique molecular identifiers were built into the TCRbeta library. MiXCR, applied by TCRdb to the PCR reads, yields one record per CDR3 protein. The sample lists 600,000 to 800,000 distinct CDR3 sequences, under 15% seen once, with around 0.79% in the top ten. The sequencing here drew on PBMCs, taken before TCRalphabeta/CD19-depleted stem cell transplant. The receptor set was obtained from a girl aged 2 to 9 with congenital amegakaryocytic thrombocytopenia, due to receive a stem cell transplant.

Only a few counts were recorded for this clonotype. The rearrangement joins TRBV5-1 to TRBJ1-2; D uncertain. V gave up 0 bases and J gave up 8 bases, with 14 bases separating them. The CDR3 spans 14 residues. Germline values: CDR1 SGHRS, CDR2 YFSETQ. This CDR3 is CASSLDSRIWGYTF. Here the CDR3 DNA reads TGCGCCAGCAGCTTGGACAGTCGAATCTGGGGCTACACCTTC.

This clonotype was observed many times. The chain recombines TRBV6-6 with TRBJ1-4; D might be TRBD1 (5 bases). The CDR3 sequence is 12 residues long. V was shortened by 8 bases and J by 5 bases, with 9 bases between the two germline ends. CDR1 and CDR2 (germline): MNHNY, SVGAGI (reference sequence). This CDR3 is CASRQLNEKLFF. Written as DNA, the CDR3 is TGTGCCAGCCGACAGCTGAATGAAAAACTGTTTTTT.

This clonotype appeared many times. The chain carries TRBV9 and TRBJ2-1; TRBD2 might be the D (7 bases). From germline, CDR1 is SGDLS and CDR2 YYNGEE. The CDR3 spans 17 residues. V gave up 4 bases and J gave up 7 bases, with 24 bases separating them. CDR3 residues: CASSPWGGGMMQNEQFF. CDR3 sequence (DNA): TGTGCCAGCAGCCCCTGGGGGGGCGGGATGATGCAAAATGAGCAGTTCTTC. Variable domain in full (rest from reference TRBV9 and TRBJ2-1): DSGVTQTPKHLITATGQRVTLRCSPRSGDLSVYWYQQSLDQGLQFLIQYYNGEERAKGNILERFSAQQFPDLHSELNLSSLELGDSALYFCASSPWGGGMMQNEQFFGPGTRLTVL.

In its sample, this clonotype was seen once. The CDR3 does not end in the conserved phenylalanine or tryptophan, so this is likely a read error. V is TRBV20-1 and J is TRBJ2-7; no reliable D call. Per the germline V gene, CDR1 is DFQATT and CDR2 is SNEGSKA (reference sequence). V dropped 3 bases and J dropped 3 bases, with 6 bases sitting between them. The CDR3 has 11 amino acids. CDR3 amino acids: CSASAYYEQYL. DNA for the CDR3: TGCAGTGCTAGTGCCTACTACGAGCAGTACCTC.

This clonotype was found many times. The V call is TRBV5-1, the J call TRBJ2-6; the D is unclear. Trimming pared 0 bases from V and 0 bases from J, leaving 7 bases between. The CDR3 has 16 residues. Germline V lookup: CDR1 SGHRS, CDR2 YFSETQ. CDR3 nucleotides: TGCGCCAGCAGCTTGGAACCCTACTCTGGGGCCAACGTCCTGACTTTC. It specifies CASSLEPYSGANVLTF.

Points on this clonotype: A clone one base away is much larger, so this may be a read error. CDR3 DNA: TGCGCCACCAGCTTGGCCGACAGATCGAAAGCTAACTATGGCTACACCTTC. Protein sequence: CATSLADRSKANYGYTF. The V and J genes are TRBV5-1 and TRBJ1-2, with D possibly being TRBD1 (5 bases). Germline V CDR1 and CDR2: SGHRS, YFSETQ. The CDR3 has 17 amino acids.

This clonotype was counted ten times or more. The chain uses TRBV12-3 or TRBV12-4 and TRBJ2-1; possibly TRBD1 for D (6 bases). The CDR3 runs 14 residues. Trimming stripped 5 bases from V and 10 bases from J, with 18 bases between. The CDR3, as DNA: TGTGCCAGCAGTCCTACGACAGGATTAGGAGAGCAGTTCTTC. Translated: CASSPTTGLGEQFF.

This clonotype was seen more than once but under ten times. The V and J genes are TRBV20-1 and TRBJ2-3, with 10 bases identical to TRBD2. This CDR3 spans 16 amino acids. The germline gives CDR1 DFQATT, CDR2 SNEGSKA (reference sequence). V dropped 1 base and J dropped 6; count of bases not matched to a gene: 10. CDR3 sequence reads: CSARVAASGRRDTQYF. In DNA, the CDR3 is TGCAGTGCTAGAGTGGCGGCTAGCGGGAGACGCGATACGCAGTATTTT.

This chain joins TRBV7-2 and TRBJ2-7; D gene uncertain. With 2 bases removed from V and 6 bases from J, the gap between germline ends came to 17 bases. Germline V gives CDR1 SGHTA, CDR2 FQGNSA. The CDR3 loop spans 15 amino acids. The CDR3 sequence: CASSLIHSPTLEQYF. For the CDR3, the DNA is TGTGCCAGCAGCTTAATTCATTCGCCTACCCTCGAGCAGTACTTC.

This clonotype showed up just a few times. The V and J genes are TRBV9 and TRBJ2-1, with D perhaps given as TRBD1 or TRBD2 (5 bases each). V lost 2 bases to trimming and J lost 3 bases, with 12 bases between them. Germline CDR1 is SGDLS and CDR2 is YYNGEE. The CDR3 spans 15 residues. CDR3 residues: CASSVLGEHYNEQFF. The DNA for the CDR3 is TGTGCCAGCAGCGTGTTGGGGGAACACTACAATGAGCAGTTCTTC.

Ten or more counts support this clonotype. The chain carries TRBV6-5 and TRBJ1-3; D remains ambiguous. The germline V gene encodes CDR1 MNHEY and CDR2 SVGAGI. The CDR3 is 18 residues long. Trimming stripped 4 bases from V and 0 bases from J, with 19 bases between. As DNA, the CDR3 is TGTGCCAGCAGTTCCTTACGGGGTAGACGGGGCTCTGGAAACACCATATATTTT. Residues: CASSSLRGRRGSGNTIYF.

This clonotype has a count of ten or more. The J gene is TRBJ2-1, the V gene TRBV5-1; weak D call: TRBD2 (6 bases). The CDR3 sequence is 16 residues long. CDR1 and CDR2 from the germline V gene are SGHRS and YFSETQ. The V end lost 3 bases, the J end lost 0 bases, and 13 bases lay between the germline ends. This chain's CDR3 is CASSSTRMSSYNEQFF. The CDR3 DNA follows: TGCGCCAGCAGCTCGACTAGGATGAGCTCCTACAATGAGCAGTTCTTC.

The sample holds a few counts of this clonotype. CDR3 in DNA: TGTGCCAGCAGCTTATTCGCCGGGACAGGGTCCTACAATGAGCAGTTCTTC. Translation: CASSLFAGTGSYNEQFF. V is TRBV7-2 and J is TRBJ2-1; 9 bases are a match to TRBD1. V lost 2 bases, J lost 1 base, and 6 bases stayed unmatched. The germline gives CDR1 SGHTA, CDR2 FQGNSA. The CDR3 runs 17 residues.

A few counts support this clonotype. J is TRBJ2-1 and V is TRBV5-1, with a weak D call TRBD1 (6 bases). The CDR3 runs to 12 residues. Germline CDR1 reads SGHRS; CDR2 reads YFSETQ. The V end lost 4 bases, the J end lost 8 bases, and 10 bases lay between the germline ends. CDR3 bases: TGCGCCAGCAGCAGGACAGTCCATGAGCAGTTCTTC. Translation: CASSRTVHEQFF.

This clonotype was recorded at least ten times. This chain uses TRBV6-2 or TRBV6-3 with TRBJ1-1; D ambiguous. The CDR3 covers 13 residues. Trimming shortened V by 7 bases and J by 4 bases, and 13 bases separated the two germline ends. In germline, CDR1 is MNHEY, CDR2 SVGEGT. The CDR3 DNA is TGTGCCAGCACCGGAAACCCGGGCACTGAAGCTTTCTTT. This encodes CASTGNPGTEAFF.

This clonotype has only a few counts. This chain connects TRBV7-2 to TRBJ1-1; D gene uncertain. Germline V gene sequence: CDR1 SGHTA, CDR2 FQGNSA. The CDR3 covers 14 residues. Trimming removed 1 base at V and 5 bases at J, with 11 bases between. This CDR3 reads CASSLGGWGTEAFF. DNA for the CDR3: TGTGCCAGCAGCTTAGGTGGGTGGGGAACTGAAGCTTTCTTT.

The genes are TRBV20-1 and TRBJ2-6; D unresolved. The V end was cut by 6 bases, the J end by 2 bases, with 8 bases between. The CDR3 loop spans 13 amino acids. The germline CDR1 and CDR2 sequences are DFQATT and SNEGSKA (reference sequence). The chain's CDR3 is CSAPRTGANVLTF. CDR3 in DNA: TGCAGTGCCCCGCGAACTGGGGCCAACGTCCTGACTTTC.

This clonotype was found many times. The V gene is TRBV29-1, the J gene TRBJ1-1; D not resolved. Germline loops: CDR1 SQVTM, CDR2 ANQGSEA. The CDR3 is 14 residues long. V was clipped by 4 bases and J by 0 bases, with 12 bases between them. This chain's CDR3 is CSVATDVMNTEAFF. CDR3 DNA: TGCAGCGTTGCTACGGACGTCATGAACACTGAAGCTTTCTTT. Full variable domain (remainder filled in from reference TRBV29-1 and TRBJ1-1): SAVISQKPSRDICQRGTSLTIQCQVDSQVTMMFWYRQQPGQSLTLIATANQGSEATYESGFVIDKFPISRPNLTFSTLTVSNMSPEDSSIYLCSVATDVMNTEAFFGQGTRLTVV.

This clonotype was counted between two and nine times. The V gene is TRBV2, the J gene TRBJ2-7; TRBD1 aligns across 8 bases. Trimming removed 2 bases from V and 7 bases from J; junction bases left unmatched: 10. Germline values: CDR1 SNHLY, CDR2 FYNNEI. There are 15 residues in the CDR3. The DNA of the CDR3 is TGTGCCAGCAGTGAAATCAGGGGGCGGGTTCGGGAGCAGTACTTC. Amino acid sequence: CASSEIRGRVREQYF.